This TCR beta chain was found in a study of B cell selection in AIRE deficiency. Whole-study findings and limits: About 30.6% of healthy-shared Treg sequences were found among patient Tconv cells.

Data came from immunoSEQ multiplex PCR; TCRdb stores just in-frame clones and leaves some out. The sample has over 20,000 clones; about nine tenths are singletons. The CDR3 is 15 amino acids. CDR1 and CDR2 (germline): SGHNT, YYREEE (reference sequence). About this clone: The antigen is not known. A read error may account for a junction end that differs from germline.

The regulatory T cell sort gate was CD4+CD25hiCD127low/negative. The J gene is TRBJ2-1, the V gene TRBV5-4; 8 positions match TRBD2. The specimen sequenced was CD4+CD25+ Tregs sorted from PBMCs. This TCR came from a human donor in good health. Here the CDR3 DNA reads TGTGTCAGCAGCGTAACCGGGACTAGAGTGGTTGAGCAGTTCTTC. Its protein product is CVSSVTGTRVVEQFF.